Presented here are 28 T cell receptor beta chains from one specimen sequenced in a study of blood T cell repertoires in COVID-19. The repertoire was sequenced with immunoSEQ multiplex PCR; TCRdb's copy has only in-frame clones and lacks some. The table includes some 130,000 clones, around 80% detected once. The specimen sequenced was PBMCs or T cells enriched from blood (not recorded which). The origin of the receptors is a woman aged 45-59 years who had recovered from COVID-19.

V gene TRBV19 combines with J gene TRBJ1-1; 7 bases agree with TRBD1. Germline V gene sequence: CDR1 LNHDA, CDR2 SQIVND (reference sequence). The CDR3 sequence is 14 residues long. The junction had 4 bases not matched to a gene; V was cut back by 6 bases and J by 0 bases. This CDR3 reads CASRRGQLNTEAFF. The CDR3, as DNA: TGTGCCAGTAGGAGGGGACAGTTGAACACTGAAGCTTTCTTT.

On this clone: A much larger clonotype is one base distant, so this may be a read error. The chain carries TRBV7-2 and TRBJ2-1; D perhaps matches TRBD1 (5 bases). V lost 1 base and J 5 bases, leaving 6 bases between the germline ends. CDR1 is SGHTA and CDR2 is FQGNSA in the germline V gene. CDR3 length equals 13 residues. The CDR3 protein is CASSLGTNNEQFF. Written as DNA, the CDR3 is TGTGCCAGCAGCTTAGGGACAAACAATGAGCAGTTCTTC.

In its sample, this clone was seen a few times. This sample also contains other DNA sequences that code for the same CDR3. CDR3 nucleotide sequence: TGCGCCAGCAGCCAGGGGACAGGGGCTGGAAACACCATATATTTT. Translated: CASSQGTGAGNTIYF. V gene TRBV5-1 combines with J gene TRBJ1-3, with 10 bases identical to TRBD1. Germline V gene data show CDR1 as SGHRS and CDR2 as YFSETQ. The V gene end was trimmed by 4 bases and the J gene end by 2 bases; junction bases not matched to a gene: 3. The CDR3 extends over 15 amino acids.

This clone was recorded a few times. The chain joins TRBV2 to TRBJ1-1; unclear D gene. The germline CDR1 and CDR2 sequences are SNHLY and FYNNEI. The CDR3 length is 13 residues. The V end was cut by 3 bases, the J end by 0 bases, with 5 bases between. The CDR3 coding sequence is TGTGCCAGCAGTGAGGCGGTGAACACTGAAGCTTTCTTT. Translated, it gives CASSEAVNTEAFF.

The CDR3 is CASRQGVWEQFF. CDR3 DNA sequence: TGTGCCAGCAGACAGGGGGTCTGGGAGCAGTTCTTC. The genes are TRBV6-5 and TRBJ2-1; TRBD1 aligns across 8 bases. Per germline, CDR1 MNHEY and CDR2 SVGAGI. The CDR3 sequence is 12 residues long. After removal of 6 bases from V and 10 bases from J, the junction contained 5 bases not matched to a gene.

This clone showed up just a few times. The chain combines TRBV3-1 (or the pseudogene TRBV3-2) with TRBJ1-4; no definite D call. Trimming shortened V by 1 base and J by 3 bases, and 3 bases separated the two germline ends. Germline V gene sequence: CDR1 LGHDT, CDR2 YNNKEL (reference sequence). The CDR3 covers 13 residues. CDR3 sequence: CASSQGANEKLFF. The CDR3 nucleotides are TGTGCCAGCAGCCAAGGAGCTAATGAAAAACTGTTTTTT.

The chain links TRBV28 to TRBJ2-2, with 8 bases fitting TRBD2. Losses at the gene ends were 7 bases for V and 1 base for J; bases not matched to a gene: 8. The CDR3 length is 16 residues. The germline V gene has CDR1 MDHEN and CDR2 SYDVKM. The DNA for the CDR3 is TGTGCCAGCACCAGAGCGGGGGACCTGAACACCGGGGAGCTGTTTTTT. Residues: CASTRAGDLNTGELFF.

The rearrangement uses TRBV19 and TRBJ2-6, with D perhaps TRBD1 (6 bases). Germline values: CDR1 LNHDA, CDR2 SQIVND (reference sequence). CDR3 length equals 17 residues. V lost 8 bases and J lost 0, with 17 bases in between. The CDR3 loop is CASQNRAMSSGANVLTF. The CDR3 nucleotides read TGTGCCAGTCAAAACAGGGCTATGAGCTCTGGGGCCAACGTCCTGACTTTC.

As concerns this clone: The sample has other DNA sequences that encode this CDR3 too. The V call is TRBV7-2, the J call TRBJ2-1; 7 bases are a match to TRBD1. V was pared by 1 base and J by 10 bases, with 4 bases of the junction left unmatched. Germline assignment: CDR1 SGHTA and CDR2 FQGNSA. CDR3 length: 13 amino acids. CDR3 in DNA: TGTGCCAGCAGCTTAGTAGGGGGCCGGGAGCAGTTCTTC. It encodes CASSLVGGREQFF.

This clone has just a few counts. This rearrangement joins TRBV30 to TRBJ2-1; D perhaps matches TRBD2 (5 bases). V lost 4 bases and J lost 0, with 7 bases in between. This CDR3 is 13 amino acids long. The germline CDR1 and CDR2 sequences are GTSNPN and SVGIG (reference sequence). This CDR3 is CAWMGSSYNEQFF. The CDR3 region has the DNA TGTGCCTGGATGGGGAGCTCCTACAATGAGCAGTTCTTC.

This clone was counted only a few times. The J gene is TRBJ1-6, the V gene TRBV28, with a possible D match to TRBD1 (5 bases). The V end was cut by 8 bases, the J end by 5 bases, with 19 bases between. The V gene's germline CDR1 is MDHEN and CDR2 SYDVKM. The CDR3 has 16 amino acids. This chain's CDR3 is CASSSVWQGDNSPLHF. Here the CDR3 DNA reads TGTGCCAGCTCTTCCGTCTGGCAGGGTGATAATTCACCCCTCCACTTT.

The chain joins TRBV5-1 to TRBJ2-5; D remains ambiguous. V gave up 0 bases and J gave up 2 bases, with 8 bases separating them. The CDR3 runs to 14 residues. Germline CDR1 and CDR2: SGHRS and YFSETQ. CDR3 protein: CASSLVSLQETQYF. The CDR3, as DNA: TGCGCCAGCAGCTTGGTGTCCTTACAAGAGACCCAGTACTTC.

This clone was counted once. The chain joins TRBV20-1 to TRBJ2-4, with D perhaps matching TRBD1 (6 bases). CDR3 length equals 15 residues. Trimming shortened V by 3 bases and J by 4 bases, and 16 bases separated the two germline ends. Germline lookup yields CDR1 DFQATT and CDR2 SNEGSKA (reference sequence). CDR3 DNA: TGCAGTGCTAGTCCGCCCTGGGGGCAGAAAAACATTCAGTACTTC. Residues: CSASPPWGQKNIQYF.

CDR3 protein: CASSPEAGWQETQYF. CDR3 bases: TGTGCCAGCTCACCGGAAGCAGGGTGGCAAGAGACCCAGTACTTC. V and J are TRBV18 and TRBJ2-5, with D possibly being TRBD1 (5 bases). Germline-derived CDR1 and CDR2 are KGHSH and LQKENI. The CDR3 length is 15 residues. V was pared by 3 bases and J by 2 bases, with 13 bases between.

This clone was detected once. The V call is TRBV6-5, the J call TRBJ2-1, with a possible D match to TRBD2 (7 bases). Trimming shortened V by 2 bases and J by 8 bases, and 16 bases separated the two germline ends. This CDR3 comprises 15 residues. The germline CDR1 and CDR2 sequences are MNHEY and SVGAGI. The CDR3 sequence: CASSYSLRGGDEQFF. As DNA, the CDR3 is TGTGCCAGCAGTTACAGCCTCAGGGGAGGGGATGAGCAGTTCTTC.

This chain links TRBV28 with TRBJ2-3; 9 nucleotides agree with TRBD1. The CDR3 has 14 amino acids. V dropped 9 bases and J dropped 3; count of bases not matched to a gene: 7. Germline values: CDR1 MDHEN, CDR2 SYDVKM. CDR3 loop: CASRTGGLTDTQYF. The DNA of the CDR3 is TGTGCCAGTCGAACAGGGGGCTTAACAGATACGCAGTATTTT.

CDR3 coding DNA: TGTGCCACCAGTTCGGCGGGATCGGCAGGCACAGATACGCAGTATTTT. It is translated as CATSSAGSAGTDTQYF. The rearrangement joins TRBV24-1 to TRBJ2-3; TRBD2 might be the D (6 bases). Trimming pared 6 bases from V and 1 base from J, leaving 16 bases between. The CDR3 runs 16 residues. Germline loops: CDR1 KGHDR, CDR2 SFDVKD.

The rearrangement joins TRBV28 to TRBJ2-7; TRBD1 agrees at 7 bases. CDR1 is MDHEN and CDR2 is SYDVKM in the germline V gene. The CDR3 contains 16 residues. V lost 0 bases, J lost 2 bases, and 7 bases stayed unmatched. The CDR3, as DNA: TGTGCCAGCAGTTTATGGGGGACAGTTGATCCCTACGAGCAGTACTTC. As protein: CASSLWGTVDPYEQYF.

The gene calls are TRBV6-2 or TRBV6-3 and TRBJ2-6; weak D call: TRBD2 (5 bases). The CDR3 sequence is 19 residues long. Trimming removed 5 bases at V and 1 base at J, with 21 bases between. Germline V gives CDR1 MNHEY, CDR2 SVGEGT. CDR3 sequence (DNA): TGTGCCAGCAGTAACCCTCCGGGGTCCCGACAATCTGGGGCCAACGTCCTGACTTTC. It codes for CASSNPPGSRQSGANVLTF.

The chain has TRBV5-1 and TRBJ2-5, with 9 nucleotides matching TRBD2. Germline V gives CDR1 SGHRS, CDR2 YFSETQ. Germline trimming cut 4 bases from V and 3 bases from J; bases unmatched to any gene: 4. The CDR3 is 14 amino acids. CDR3 in amino acids: CASSLAGHKETQYF. For the CDR3, the DNA is TGCGCCAGCAGCCTAGCGGGGCATAAAGAGACCCAGTACTTC.

J is TRBJ1-6 and V is TRBV3-1 (or the pseudogene TRBV3-2); 7 bases are a match to TRBD1. After removal of 1 base from V and 10 bases from J, the junction contained 7 bases not matched to a gene. CDR1 is LGHDT and CDR2 is YNNKEL in the germline V gene (reference sequence). The CDR3 is 15 residues long. CDR3 loop: CASSQASQGQSPLHF. The CDR3 region has the DNA TGTGCCAGCAGCCAAGCTTCACAGGGGCAATCACCCCTCCACTTT.

The chain couples TRBV30 to TRBJ1-1, with D unresolved. The CDR3 spans 16 residues. The V gene lost 2 bases and the J gene lost 0 bases, with 16 bases spanning the gap. CDR1 is GTSNPN and CDR2 is SVGIG in the germline V gene (reference sequence). The DNA for the CDR3 is TGTGCCTGGAGTACCCAATTGACTGCCATGAACACTGAAGCTTTCTTT. It specifies CAWSTQLTAMNTEAFF.

The rearrangement joins TRBV5-4 to TRBJ1-3; the D gene is possibly TRBD1 (5 bases). Trimming removed 3 bases from V and 4 bases from J, with 14 bases in between. Looked up from germline, CDR1 is SGHNT and CDR2 is YYREEE (reference sequence). The CDR3 has 15 amino acids. The CDR3 DNA reads TGTGCCAGCAGCTCGATGACAGATAGGGGAAACACCATATATTTT. This translates into CASSSMTDRGNTIYF. The entire variable domain, with the rest obtained from reference TRBV5-4 and TRBJ1-3, is as follows: ETGVTQSPTHLIKTRGQQVTLRCSSQSGHNTVSWYQQALGQGPQFIFQYYREEENGRGNFPPRFSGLQFPNYSSELNVNALELDDSALYLCASSSMTDRGNTIYFGEGSWLTVV.

The chain joins TRBV6-5 to TRBJ1-4; D is possibly TRBD1 (5 bases). The germline V and J ends were trimmed by 8 bases and 5 bases, with 15 bases remaining between them. The CDR3 sequence is 14 residues long. Germline V gene sequence: CDR1 MNHEY, CDR2 SVGAGI. CDR3: CASRLGQGNEKLFF. The CDR3 DNA reads TGTGCCAGCCGACTGGGGCAGGGAAATGAAAAACTGTTTTTT.

This clone was seen once. The rearrangement links TRBV6-5 to TRBJ1-5; TRBD1 matches at 7 bases. CDR3 length: 15 amino acids. Germline loops: CDR1 MNHEY, CDR2 SVGAGI. V lost 2 bases to trimming and J lost 7 bases; unmatched junction nucleotides: 8. This CDR3 reads CASSYQPGGEQPQHF. For the CDR3, the DNA is TGTGCCAGCAGTTACCAACCAGGGGGTGAGCAGCCCCAGCATTTT.

In its sample, this clone was seen many times. V usage is TRBV6-7 and J usage is TRBJ2-7, with D perhaps matching TRBD2 (5 bases). TRBV6-7 is assigned to the ORF class and has an uncertain function. The CDR3 has 17 residues. V was pared by 5 bases and J by 0 bases, with 20 bases between. CDR3 DNA: TGTGCCAGCAGTCCCCACCCGGAGGACTCTCGCTCCTACGAGCAGTACTTC. Translation gives CASSPHPEDSRSYEQYF.

V gene TRBV7-8 combines with J gene TRBJ2-1; D not certain. V dropped 4 bases and J dropped 1 base, with 5 bases sitting between them. The CDR3 consists of 13 residues. Germline values: CDR1 SGHVS, CDR2 FQNEAQ. The CDR3 sequence: CASSSGSYNEQFF. CDR3 nucleotides: TGTGCCAGCAGCTCCGGGTCCTACAATGAGCAGTTCTTC.

V is TRBV12-3 or TRBV12-4 and J is TRBJ1-4, with D possibly TRBD1 on 5 matching bases. The ends were cut back, 6 bases at V and 5 bases at J, with 10 bases in the middle. The CDR3 covers 13 residues. The CDR3 coding sequence is TGTGCCAGCAGGCGACAGCTAAATGAAAAACTGTTTTTT. It codes for CASRRQLNEKLFF.